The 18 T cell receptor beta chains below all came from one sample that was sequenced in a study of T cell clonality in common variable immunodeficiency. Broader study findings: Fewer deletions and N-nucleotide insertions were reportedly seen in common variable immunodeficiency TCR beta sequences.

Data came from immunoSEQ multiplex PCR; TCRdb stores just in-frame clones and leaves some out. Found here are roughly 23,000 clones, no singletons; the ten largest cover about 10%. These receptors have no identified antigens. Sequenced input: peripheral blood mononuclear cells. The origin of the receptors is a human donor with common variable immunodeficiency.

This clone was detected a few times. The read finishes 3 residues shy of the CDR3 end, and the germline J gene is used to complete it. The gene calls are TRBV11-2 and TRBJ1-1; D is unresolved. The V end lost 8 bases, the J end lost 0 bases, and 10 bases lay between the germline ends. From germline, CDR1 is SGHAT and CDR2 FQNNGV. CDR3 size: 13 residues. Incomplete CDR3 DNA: TGTGCCAGCGCACAACGTATGAACACTGAA. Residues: CASAQRMNTE. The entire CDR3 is CASAQRMNTEAFF.

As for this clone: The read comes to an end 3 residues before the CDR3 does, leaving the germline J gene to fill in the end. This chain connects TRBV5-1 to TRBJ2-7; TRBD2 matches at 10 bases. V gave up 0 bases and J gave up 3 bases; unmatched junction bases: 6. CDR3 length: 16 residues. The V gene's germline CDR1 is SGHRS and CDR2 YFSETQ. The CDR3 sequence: CASSLGVAGGYYEQYF. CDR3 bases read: TGCGCCAGCAGCTTGGGAGTAGCGGGGGGATACTACGAG.

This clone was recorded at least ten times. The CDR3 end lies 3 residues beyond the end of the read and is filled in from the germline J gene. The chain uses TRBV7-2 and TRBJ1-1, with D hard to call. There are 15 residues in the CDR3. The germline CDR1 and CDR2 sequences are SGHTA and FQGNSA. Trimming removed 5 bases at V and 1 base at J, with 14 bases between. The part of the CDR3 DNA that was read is TGTGCCAGCAGCCCGCGGAAGGTCGGGAACACTGAA. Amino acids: CASSPRKVGNTE. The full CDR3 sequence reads CASSPRKVGNTEAFF.

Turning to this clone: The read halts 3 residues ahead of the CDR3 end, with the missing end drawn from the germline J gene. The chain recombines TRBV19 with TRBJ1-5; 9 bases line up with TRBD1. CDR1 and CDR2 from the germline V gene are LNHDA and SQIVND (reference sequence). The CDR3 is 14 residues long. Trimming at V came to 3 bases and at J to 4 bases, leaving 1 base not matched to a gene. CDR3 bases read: TGTGCCAGTAGTATGACAGGGGGGAATCAGCCC. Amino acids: CASSMTGGNQP. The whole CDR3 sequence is CASSMTGGNQPQHF.

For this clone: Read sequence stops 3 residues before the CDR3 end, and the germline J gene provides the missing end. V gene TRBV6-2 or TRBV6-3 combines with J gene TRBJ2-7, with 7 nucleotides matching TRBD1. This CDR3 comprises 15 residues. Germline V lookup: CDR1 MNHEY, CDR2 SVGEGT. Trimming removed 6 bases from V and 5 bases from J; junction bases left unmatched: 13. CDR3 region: CASRNHRQGRNEQYF. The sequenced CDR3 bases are TGTGCCAGCAGAAATCATCGACAGGGACGGAACGAG.

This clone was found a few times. This CDR3 is CAWRRGIGVNTGELFF. The sequenced part of the CDR3 DNA is TGTGCCTGGAGGCGGGGGATAGGGGTGAACACCGGGGAG. This rearrangement joins TRBV30 to TRBJ2-2; TRBD2 matches at 7 bases. The read ends 3 residues shy of where the CDR3 ends; the end is completed using the germline J gene. This CDR3 contains 16 residues. J gave up 1 base and V 3 bases, and 8 bases lay outside the gene matches. CDR1 GTSNPN and CDR2 SVGIG come from the germline V gene (reference sequence). The variable domain in full, completed from reference TRBV30 and TRBJ2-2, reads SQTIHQWPATLVQPVGSPLSLECTVEGTSNPNLYWYRQAAGRGLQLLFYSVGIGQISSEVPQNLSASRPQDRQFILSSKKLLLSDSGFYLCAWRRGIGVNTGELFFGEGSRLTVL.

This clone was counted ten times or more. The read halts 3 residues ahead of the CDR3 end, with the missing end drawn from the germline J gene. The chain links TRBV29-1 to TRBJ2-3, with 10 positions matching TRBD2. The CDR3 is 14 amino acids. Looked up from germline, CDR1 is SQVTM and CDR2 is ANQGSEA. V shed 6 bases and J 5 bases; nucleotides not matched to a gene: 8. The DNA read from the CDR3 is TGCAGCGTATCGGTAGCGGGAGGAGGAGATACG. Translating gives CSVSVAGGGDT. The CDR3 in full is CSVSVAGGGDTQYF.

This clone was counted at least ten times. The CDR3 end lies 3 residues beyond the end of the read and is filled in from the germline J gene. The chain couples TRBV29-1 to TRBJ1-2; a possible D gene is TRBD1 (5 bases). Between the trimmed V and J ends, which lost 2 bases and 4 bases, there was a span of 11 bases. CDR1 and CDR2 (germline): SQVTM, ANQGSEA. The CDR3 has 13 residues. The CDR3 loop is CSVERQGGYGYTF. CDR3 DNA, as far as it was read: TGCAGCGTTGAAAGGCAGGGTGGCTATGGC.

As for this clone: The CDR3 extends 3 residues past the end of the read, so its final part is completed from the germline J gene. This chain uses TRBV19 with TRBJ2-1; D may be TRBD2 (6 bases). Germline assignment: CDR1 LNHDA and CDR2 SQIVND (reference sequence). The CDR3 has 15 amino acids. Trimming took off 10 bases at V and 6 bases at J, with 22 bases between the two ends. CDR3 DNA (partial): TGTGCCACCTCACGGTCGGGGGACGGACTCAATGAG. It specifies CATSRSGDGLNE. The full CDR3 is CATSRSGDGLNEQFF.

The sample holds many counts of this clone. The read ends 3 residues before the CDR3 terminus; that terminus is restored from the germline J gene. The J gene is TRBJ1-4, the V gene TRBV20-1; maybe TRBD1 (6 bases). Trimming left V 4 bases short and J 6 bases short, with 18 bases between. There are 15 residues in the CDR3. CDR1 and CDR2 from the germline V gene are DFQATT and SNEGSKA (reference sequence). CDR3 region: CSAKPPTGFYEKLFF. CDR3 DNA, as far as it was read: TGCAGTGCTAAGCCCCCCACAGGGTTTTATGAAAAA.

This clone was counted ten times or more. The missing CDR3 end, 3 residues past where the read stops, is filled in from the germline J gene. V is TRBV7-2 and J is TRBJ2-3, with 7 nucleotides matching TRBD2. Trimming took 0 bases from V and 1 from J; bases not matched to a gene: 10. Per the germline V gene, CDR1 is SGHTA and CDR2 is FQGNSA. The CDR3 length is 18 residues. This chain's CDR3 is CASSLALVTAGGTDTQYF. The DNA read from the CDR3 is TGTGCCAGCAGCTTAGCGCTCGTCACGGCGGGGGGCACAGATACG.

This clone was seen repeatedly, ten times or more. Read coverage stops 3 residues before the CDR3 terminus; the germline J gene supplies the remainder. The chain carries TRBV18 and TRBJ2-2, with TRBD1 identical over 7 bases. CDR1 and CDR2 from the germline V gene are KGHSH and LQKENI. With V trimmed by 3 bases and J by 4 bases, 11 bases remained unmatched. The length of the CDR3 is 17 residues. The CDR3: CASSPGVGAGGTGELFF. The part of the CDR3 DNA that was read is TGTGCCAGCTCACCGGGAGTAGGAGCAGGGGGCACCGGGGAG. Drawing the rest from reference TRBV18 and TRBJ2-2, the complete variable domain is NAGVMQNPRHLVRRRGQEARLRCSPMKGHSHVYWYRQLPEEGLKFMVYLQKENIIDESGMPKERFSAEFPKEGPSILRIQQVVRGDSAAYFCASSPGVGAGGTGELFFGEGSRLTVL.

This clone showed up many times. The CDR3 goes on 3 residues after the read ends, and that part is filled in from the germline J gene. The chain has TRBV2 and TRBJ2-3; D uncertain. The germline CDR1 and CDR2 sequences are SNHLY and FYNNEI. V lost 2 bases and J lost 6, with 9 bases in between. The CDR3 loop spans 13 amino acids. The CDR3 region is CASSETVGDTQYF. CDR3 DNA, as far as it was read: TGTGCCAGCAGTGAAACGGTGGGCGATACG.

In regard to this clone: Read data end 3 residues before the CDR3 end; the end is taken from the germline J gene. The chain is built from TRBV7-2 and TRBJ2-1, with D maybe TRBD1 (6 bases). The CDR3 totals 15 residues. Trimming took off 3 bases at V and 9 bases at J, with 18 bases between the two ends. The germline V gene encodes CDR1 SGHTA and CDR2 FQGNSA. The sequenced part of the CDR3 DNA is TGTGCCAGCAGCTTCACCGGGACACCCTCCCCTGAG. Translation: CASSFTGTPSPE. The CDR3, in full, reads CASSFTGTPSPEQFF. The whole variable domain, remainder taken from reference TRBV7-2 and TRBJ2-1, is GAGVSQSPSNKVTEKGKDVELRCDPISGHTALYWYRQSLGQGLEFLIYFQGNSAPDKSGLPSDRFSAERTGGSVSTLTIQRTQQEDSAVYLCASSFTGTPSPEQFFGPGTRLTVL.

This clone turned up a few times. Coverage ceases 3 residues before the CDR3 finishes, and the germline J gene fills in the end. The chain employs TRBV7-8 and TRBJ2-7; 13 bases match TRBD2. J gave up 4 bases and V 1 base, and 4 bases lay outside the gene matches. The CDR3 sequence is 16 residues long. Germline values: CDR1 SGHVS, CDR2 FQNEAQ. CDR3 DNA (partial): TGTGCCAGCAGCTTAGTCCCGGGACTAGCGGGGTACGAG. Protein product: CASSLVPGLAGYE. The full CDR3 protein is CASSLVPGLAGYEQYF.

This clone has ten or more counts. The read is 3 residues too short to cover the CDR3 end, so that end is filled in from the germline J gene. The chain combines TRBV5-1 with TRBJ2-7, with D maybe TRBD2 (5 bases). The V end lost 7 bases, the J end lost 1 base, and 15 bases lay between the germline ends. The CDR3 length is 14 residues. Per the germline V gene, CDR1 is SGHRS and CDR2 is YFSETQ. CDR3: CASYPDWGSYEQYF. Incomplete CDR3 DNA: TGCGCCAGCTACCCGGACTGGGGATCCTACGAG.

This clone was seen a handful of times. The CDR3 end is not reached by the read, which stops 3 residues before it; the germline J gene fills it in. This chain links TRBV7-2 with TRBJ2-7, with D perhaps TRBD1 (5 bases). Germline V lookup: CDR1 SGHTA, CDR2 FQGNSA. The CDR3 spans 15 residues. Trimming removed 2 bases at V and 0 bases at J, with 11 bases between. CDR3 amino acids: CASSLRPGLSYEQYF. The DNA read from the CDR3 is TGTGCCAGCAGCTTAAGGCCAGGGCTCTCCTACGAG.

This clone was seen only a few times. CDR3: CASSIVPGTEAFF. The DNA read from the CDR3 is TGTGCCAGTAGTATAGTCCCGGGCACTGAA. This chain joins TRBV19 and TRBJ1-1, with no clear D. The read terminates 3 residues before the CDR3 end, so the remaining end is supplied by the germline J gene. This CDR3 comprises 13 residues. In germline, CDR1 is LNHDA, CDR2 SQIVND (reference sequence). V was shortened by 1 base and J by 4 bases, with 7 bases between the two germline ends.